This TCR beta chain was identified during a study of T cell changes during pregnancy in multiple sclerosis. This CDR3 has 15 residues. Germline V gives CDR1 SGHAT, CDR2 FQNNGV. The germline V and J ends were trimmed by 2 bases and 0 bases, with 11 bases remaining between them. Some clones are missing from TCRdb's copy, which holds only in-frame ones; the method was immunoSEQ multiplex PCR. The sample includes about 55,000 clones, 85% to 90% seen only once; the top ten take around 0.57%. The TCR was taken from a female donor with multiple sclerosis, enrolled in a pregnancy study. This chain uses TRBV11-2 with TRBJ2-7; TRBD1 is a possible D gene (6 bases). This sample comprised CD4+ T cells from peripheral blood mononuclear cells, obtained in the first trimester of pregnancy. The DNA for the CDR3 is TGTGCCAGCAGCTTAATTCGGGACAACTCCTACGAGCAGTACTTC. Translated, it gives CASSLIRDNSYEQYF.